Listed below are T cell receptor beta chains from one sample, sequenced in a study of blood T cell repertoires in COVID-19. Libraries were prepared by immunoSEQ multiplex PCR; TCRdb keeps only in-frame clonotypes and omits some of them. The sample holds under 500,000 clones, approximately 90% seen once. Input material: PBMCs or T cells enriched from blood (not recorded which). All receptors derive from a man younger than 45 who had recovered from COVID-19. The conserved cysteine and the conserved F or W are not part of the CDR3 here.

J gene: TRBJ1-6; V gene: TRBV10-2; CDR3 protein: ATKTGTQFSPLH
J gene: TRBJ2-1; V gene: TRBV29-1; CDR3 protein: SVRTNNEQF
J gene: TRBJ2-1; V gene: TRBV6-4; CDR3 protein: ASSDWAGGLYNEQF
J gene: TRBJ1-1; V gene: TRBV10-2; CDR3 protein: ASSFDSKAF
J gene: TRBJ1-6; V gene: TRBV4-1; CDR3 protein: ASSQDGQGAPNSPLH
J gene: TRBJ1-2; V gene: TRBV7-3; CDR3 protein: ASSSGIDGYT
J gene: TRBJ1-2; V gene: TRBV2; CDR3 protein: ASSRDTSHGYT
J gene: TRBJ1-2; V gene: TRBV9; CDR3 protein: ASSPDNIYGYT
J gene: TRBJ1-1; V gene: TRBV5-1; CDR3 protein: ASSPGTTNTEAF
J gene: TRBJ2-1; V gene: TRBV30; CDR3 protein: AWSVDAGADEQF
J gene: TRBJ2-7; V gene: TRBV28; CDR3 protein: ASGTTYEQY
J gene: TRBJ2-7; V gene: TRBV10-1; CDR3 protein: ASSAMTGGEQY
J gene: TRBJ2-5; V gene: TRBV5-1; CDR3 protein: ASSLFSGGGETQY
J gene: TRBJ2-5; V gene: TRBV5-8; CDR3 protein: ASSLEGRGSETQY
J gene: TRBJ1-2; V gene: TRBV5-5; CDR3 protein: ASSSPFTGGSSGYT
J gene: TRBJ1-2; V gene: TRBV6-1; CDR3 protein: ASSDPGDRGYENGYT
J gene: TRBJ1-2; V gene: TRBV4-1; CDR3 protein: ASSQVAQPNYGYT
J gene: TRBJ2-2; V gene: TRBV4-1; CDR3 protein: ASSQSPKTSGRWPGELF
J gene: TRBJ2-3; V gene: TRBV14; CDR3 protein: ASSQTGNTQY
J gene: TRBJ2-7; V gene: TRBV3-1/TRBV3-2; CDR3 protein: ASSQVTSREQY
J gene: TRBJ1-2; V gene: TRBV18; CDR3 protein: ASSRNQQGADYGYT
J gene: TRBJ1-5; V gene: TRBV7-2; CDR3 protein: ASSSGQGTQPQH
J gene: TRBJ1-2; V gene: TRBV5-4; CDR3 protein: ASSFEDSIRGYT
J gene: TRBJ1-2; V gene: TRBV18; CDR3 protein: ASSPPGVDNGYT
J gene: TRBJ2-1; V gene: TRBV6-6; CDR3 protein: ASSATSGNEQF
J gene: TRBJ1-6; V gene: TRBV6-5; CDR3 protein: ASSYSMGQGGSPLH
J gene: TRBJ1-2; V gene: TRBV6-7; CDR3 protein: ASSYEGGYGYT
J gene: TRBJ1-2; V gene: TRBV19; CDR3 protein: ASTLPGYGYT
J gene: TRBJ2-1; V gene: TRBV3-1/TRBV3-2; CDR3 protein: ASSQDASEINEQF
J gene: TRBJ2-7; V gene: TRBV18; CDR3 protein: ASSLPGRKYEQY
J gene: TRBJ1-1; V gene: TRBV7-2; CDR3 protein: ASSFTGGTEAF
J gene: TRBJ2-7; V gene: TRBV5-1; CDR3 protein: ASSFNAGGWYEQY
J gene: TRBJ2-7; V gene: TRBV28; CDR3 protein: ASRSFSASGTRDEQY
J gene: TRBJ2-2; V gene: TRBV18; CDR3 protein: ASSPGTGELF
J gene: TRBJ2-3; V gene: TRBV29-1; CDR3 protein: SVRSGLSTDTQY
J gene: TRBJ2-7; V gene: TRBV28; CDR3 protein: ASRPGQTYEQY
J gene: TRBJ1-5; V gene: TRBV30; CDR3 protein: AWSRDSDQPQH
J gene: TRBJ1-6; V gene: TRBV5-1; CDR3 protein: ASSIGQQGSPLH
J gene: TRBJ1-2; V gene: TRBV3-1/TRBV3-2; CDR3 protein: ASSQDKGDGKVDGYT
J gene: TRBJ2-2; V gene: TRBV18; CDR3 protein: ASSLEAGGELF
J gene: TRBJ2-1; V gene: TRBV19; CDR3 protein: ASSRAGDIYNEQF